The rows below give T cell receptor beta chains drawn from one sample of a study of cytomegalovirus exposure and HLA in healthy donors. Only in-frame clones appear in the TCRdb table, and some are missing; sequencing was by immunoSEQ multiplex PCR. The data hold 81,000 or so clones, with about 81% observed a single time. Sequencing used PBMCs. The receptors originated from a man aged 55-75 years in good health and CMV-seronegative. Both conserved end residues are part of each CDR3. The order of the fields is J gene, V gene, D gene, clone size, CDR3 protein, CDR3 DNA. A D gene is named only where the DNA matches it firmly. Clone sizes are given selectively: once, few, many, or a class where the clone is expanded.

TRBJ1-5	TRBV11-2	NA	NA	CASSLVARQPQHF	TGTGCCAGCAGCTTAGTTGCCAGGCAGCCCCAGCATTTT
TRBJ1-2	TRBV7-3	NA	NA	CAIKGIYGYTF	TGTGCCATCAAGGGGATATATGGCTACACCTTC
TRBJ2-2	TRBV11-3	NA	NA	CASSFWGDTGELFF	TGTGCCAGCAGCTTCTGGGGGGACACCGGGGAGCTGTTTTTT
TRBJ2-2	TRBV11-2	TRBD1	NA	CASSLQGAGTGELFF	TGTGCCAGCAGCCTCCAGGGGGCGGGCACCGGGGAGCTGTTTTTT
TRBJ2-2	TRBV4-1	TRBD2	few	CASSQGSGGAGDGELFF	TGCGCCAGCAGCCAAGGTAGCGGGGGGGCTGGAGACGGGGAGCTGTTTTTT
TRBJ1-2	TRBV6-1	NA	NA	CASTRGNYGYTF	TGTGCCAGCACCAGGGGTAACTATGGCTACACCTTC
TRBJ1-2	TRBV5-4	NA	NA	CASSMRTANDKYGYTF	TGTGCCAGCAGCATGAGGACAGCTAATGACAAATATGGCTACACCTTC
TRBJ2-5	TRBV6-5	TRBD1	few	CASSWTGGGETQYF	TGTGCCAGCAGTTGGACAGGGGGAGGTGAGACCCAGTACTTC
TRBJ1-1	TRBV6-5	NA	NA	CASSHRVQMNTEAFF	TGTGCCAGCAGCCACAGGGTACAGATGAACACTGAAGCTTTCTTT
TRBJ2-7	TRBV9	NA	NA	CASSAPGSYEQYF	TGTGCCAGCAGCGCACCAGGGTCCTACGAGCAGTACTTC
TRBJ2-5	TRBV19	NA	NA	CASSSGQQETQYF	TGTGCCAGTAGTTCCGGACAGCAAGAGACCCAGTACTTC
TRBJ1-5	TRBV30	NA	NA	CAWSVRSNQPQHF	TGTGCCTGGAGTGTTAGATCTAATCAGCCCCAGCATTTT
TRBJ2-1	TRBV7-3	NA	once	CASSDQASYNEQFF	TGTGCCAGCAGCGACCAGGCCTCCTACAATGAGCAGTTCTTC
TRBJ2-3	TRBV6-4	NA	NA	CASSDSFEGTPDTQYF	TGTGCCAGCAGTGACTCGTTCGAGGGGACTCCAGATACGCAGTATTTT
TRBJ1-2	TRBV7-8	NA	NA	CASSLEVPGLSYTF	TGTGCCAGCAGCTTGGAAGTACCGGGATTAAGCTACACCTTC
TRBJ1-3	TRBV7-9	NA	NA	CSSSLLGNTIYF	TGTTCCAGCAGCTTACTTGGAAACACCATATATTTT
TRBJ2-2	TRBV11-3	TRBD2	NA	CASSSLRGSAGELFF	TGTGCCAGCAGCTCCTTGCGGGGGTCGGCCGGGGAGCTGTTTTTT
TRBJ2-2	TRBV5-1	NA	NA	CASSPTPGGGELFF	TGCGCCAGCAGCCCAACGCCCGGTGGCGGGGAGCTGTTTTTT
TRBJ1-2	TRBV9	NA	once	CASSVDPTGYSYGYTF	TGTGCCAGCAGCGTAGATCCCACAGGGTATAGCTATGGCTACACCTTC
TRBJ2-5	TRBV29-1	NA	NA	CSVGDDRTTQYF	TGCAGCGTTGGAGACGACAGAACCACCCAGTACTTC
TRBJ2-2	TRBV10-2	TRBD1	once	CASSPGGPTGELFF	TGCGCCAGCAGCCCAGGGGGCCCCACCGGGGAGCTGTTTTTT
TRBJ1-3	TRBV25-1	TRBD1	NA	CASSESRTGAGNTIYF	TGTGCCAGCAGTGAATCCCGGACAGGGGCTGGAAACACCATATATTTT
TRBJ1-1	TRBV10-3	NA	NA	CAISDDGGTEAFF	TGTGCCATCAGTGATGATGGCGGGACTGAAGCTTTCTTT
TRBJ2-1	TRBV7-9	NA	NA	CASSSWTGTTYNEQFF	TGTGCCAGCAGCTCCTGGACAGGGACTACCTACAATGAGCAGTTCTTC
TRBJ1-2	TRBV5-1	TRBD1	many	CASSLEARGRSGGYTF	TGCGCCAGCAGCTTGGAGGCCAGGGGGCGATCGGGAGGCTACACCTTC
TRBJ2-1	TRBV5-1	TRBD2	few	CASSPGGAPGNEQFF	TGCGCCAGCAGCCCCGGGGGGGCCCCGGGGAATGAGCAGTTCTTC
TRBJ2-2	TRBV5-5	NA	many	CASSLGRTNTGELFF	TGTGCCAGCAGCTTGGGCAGGACGAACACCGGGGAGCTGTTTTTT
TRBJ2-5	TRBV5-1	TRBD2	NA	CASSSSGGLAQETQYF	TGCGCCAGCAGCTCTAGCGGGGGCCTAGCCCAAGAGACCCAGTACTTC
TRBJ2-7	TRBV4-1	TRBD1	NA	CASSQVGRGQVYYEQYF	TGCGCCAGCAGCCAAGTTGGCAGGGGGCAGGTCTATTACGAGCAGTACTTC
TRBJ1-5	TRBV14	NA	NA	CASSQETPRRARQPQHF	TGTGCCAGCAGCCAAGAGACCCCCCGGAGGGCTCGTCAGCCCCAGCATTTT
TRBJ2-7	TRBV2	TRBD2	few	CASSEKVAGVPIGQYF	TGTGCCAGCAGTGAAAAGGTCGCGGGGGTCCCCATAGGGCAGTACTTC
TRBJ2-3	TRBV2	NA	NA	CASSEFSLTSTDTQYF	TGTGCCAGCAGTGAATTTAGCTTAACTAGCACAGATACGCAGTATTTT
TRBJ2-3	TRBV5-4	NA	few	CASSSLPSQGTDTQYF	TGTGCCAGCAGCTCCCTCCCGAGCCAGGGTACAGATACGCAGTATTTT
TRBJ2-4	TRBV4-1	TRBD2	once	CASSRGLAGGLAKNIQYF	TGCGCCAGCAGCCGCGGACTAGCGGGGGGCCTAGCCAAAAACATTCAGTACTTC
TRBJ2-1	TRBV4-2	TRBD2	NA	CASSQVAGGPHEQFF	TGTGCCAGCAGCCAAGTAGCGGGGGGGCCACATGAGCAGTTCTTC
TRBJ2-5	TRBV9	NA	once	CASSVGGSKWETQYF	TGTGCCAGCAGCGTAGGCGGTAGTAAATGGGAGACCCAGTACTTC
TRBJ1-5	TRBV4-1	TRBD1	NA	CASSQGDSWPQHF	TGCGCCAGCAGCCAAGGGGACAGTTGGCCCCAGCATTTT
TRBJ2-6	TRBV6-4	NA	few	CASSKASSGANVLTF	TGTGCCAGCAGCAAAGCGAGCTCTGGGGCCAACGTCCTGACTTTC
TRBJ1-5	TRBV4-1	NA	NA	CASSPRVSQNQPQHF	TGCGCCAGCAGCCCCAGGGTCTCTCAAAATCAGCCCCAGCATTTT
TRBJ1-1	TRBV6-1	NA	NA	CASSLRGGDTEAFF	TGTGCCAGCAGCCTCAGGGGTGGCGACACTGAAGCTTTCTTT
TRBJ2-5	TRBV7-3	TRBD2	once	CASSRGLAGEQETQYF	TGTGCCAGCAGCCGAGGACTAGCGGGGGAACAAGAGACCCAGTACTTC
TRBJ2-3	TRBV6-1	NA	NA	CASPRGGVTTDTQYF	TGTGCCAGCCCCAGAGGGGGGGTCACCACAGATACGCAGTATTTT
TRBJ2-2	TRBV7-3	NA	NA	CASSPPGGELFF	TGTGCCAGCAGCCCCCCGGGCGGGGAGCTGTTTTTT
TRBJ2-1	TRBV10-3	NA	NA	CAISAGQQNNEQFF	TGTGCCATCAGTGCCGGACAGCAAAACAATGAGCAGTTCTTC
TRBJ2-1	TRBV5-4	NA	NA	CASSSRGGNEQFF	TGTGCCAGCAGCTCGCGTGGAGGCAATGAGCAGTTCTTC
TRBJ1-2	TRBV27	TRBD1	NA	CASSNRQGAWGYTF	TGTGCCAGCAGTAATCGACAGGGGGCGTGGGGCTACACCTTC
TRBJ2-1	TRBV27	NA	NA	CASSRDTISYNEQFF	TGTGCCAGCAGTCGGGACACCATATCCTACAATGAGCAGTTCTTC
TRBJ2-7	TRBV5-6	TRBD2	NA	CASSRTSGGPSYEQYF	TGTGCCAGCAGCCGGACTAGCGGGGGCCCATCCTACGAGCAGTACTTC
TRBJ1-1	TRBV19	TRBD1	NA	CASSIDTRTGGRTEAFF	TGTGCCAGTAGTATAGACACTCGGACAGGGGGCAGGACTGAAGCTTTCTTT
TRBJ2-7	TRBV27	NA	NA	CASSSGGLFYEQYF	TGTGCCAGCAGCTCCGGGGGGCTTTTCTACGAGCAGTACTTC
TRBJ2-7	TRBV27	NA	NA	CASTPLAYEQYF	TGTGCCAGCACCCCACTAGCCTACGAGCAGTACTTC
TRBJ2-7	TRBV6-5	TRBD1	NA	CASSYSTGWTYEQYF	TGTGCCAGCAGTTACTCGACAGGGTGGACCTACGAGCAGTACTTC